The 3 T cell receptor beta chains presented below share a single source sample, sequenced in a study of blood T cells in healthy people across ages. Combining a sample-barcoded 5' primer with a J-beta primer mix, a second PCR ran for about 7 to 12 cycles. Using its own MiXCR run on the 5' RACE reads, TCRdb lists one record per CDR3 protein. Found here are almost 300,000 distinct CDR3 sequences, roughly 26% of them singletons; the top ten hold approximately 30%. Sequencing was done on a sample of blood. These receptors were obtained from a woman in her sixties or seventies in good health.

This clonotype was observed a handful of times. A junction boundary mismatches the germline segment, possibly from a read error. The chain joins TRBV3-1 to TRBJ2-1; 9 bases are shared with TRBD2. CDR3 length equals 13 residues. The V gene's germline CDR1 is LGHDT and CDR2 YNNKEL (reference sequence). CDR3 loop: CASSQDSRRGGIF. The CDR3, as DNA: TGTGCCAGCAGCCAAGATAGCCGGCGGGGGGGGATCTTC.

The chain uses TRBV20-1 and TRBJ2-5; TRBD2 matches 11 bases. The CDR3 is 17 residues long. The trim removed 2 bases at V and 1 base at J, leaving 9 bases unmatched. The germline V gene has CDR1 DFQATT and CDR2 SNEGSKA (reference sequence). The CDR3, as DNA: TGCAGTGCTAGACCTCTGCTAGCGGGGGGAGCCCAAGAGACCCAGTACTTC. It specifies CSARPLLAGGAQETQYF.

The gene calls are TRBV3-1 and TRBJ2-5; weak D call: TRBD2 (5 bases). Trimming shortened V by 2 bases and J by 11 bases, and 15 bases separated the two germline ends. Looked up from germline, CDR1 is LGHDT and CDR2 is YNNKEL (reference sequence). CDR3 length equals 13 residues. The CDR3 DNA reads TGTGCCAGCAGCCAACGCCGGGGTTGGGAGCAGTACTTC. Encoded protein: CASSQRRGWEQYF.